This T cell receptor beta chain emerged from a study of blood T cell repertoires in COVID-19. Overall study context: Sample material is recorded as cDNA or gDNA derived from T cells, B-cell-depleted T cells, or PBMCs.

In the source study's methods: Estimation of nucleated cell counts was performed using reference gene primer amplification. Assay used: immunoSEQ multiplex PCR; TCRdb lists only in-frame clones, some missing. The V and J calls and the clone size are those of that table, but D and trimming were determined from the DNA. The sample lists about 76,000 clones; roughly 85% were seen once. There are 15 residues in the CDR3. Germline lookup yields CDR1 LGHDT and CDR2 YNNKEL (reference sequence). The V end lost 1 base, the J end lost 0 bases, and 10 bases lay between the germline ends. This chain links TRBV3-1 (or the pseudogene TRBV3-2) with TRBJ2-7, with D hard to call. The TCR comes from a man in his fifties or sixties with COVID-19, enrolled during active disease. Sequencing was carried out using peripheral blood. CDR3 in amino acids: CASSQGPPSSYEQYF. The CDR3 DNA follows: TGTGCCAGCAGCCAAGGGCCACCCAGCTCCTACGAGCAGTACTTC.